The sequence of this T cell receptor (beta chain) was determined in a study of blood T cell repertoires in COVID-19. Overall study context: Nucleic acid was either cDNA or gDNA, and it came from T cells, B-cell-depleted T cells, or PBMCs.

To note about this clone: Different DNA sequences within this sample yield the same CDR3.

Libraries were prepared by immunoSEQ multiplex PCR; TCRdb keeps only in-frame clonotypes and omits some of them. The sample yields a few hundred thousand clones, around 90% seen once. There are 13 residues in the CDR3. Trimming removed 1 base from V and 4 bases from J, with 7 bases in between. The sequence came from a person under 35 with COVID-19, enrolled during active disease. Source material: peripheral blood. The gene calls are TRBV12-3 or TRBV12-4 and TRBJ1-2, with D possibly matching TRBD1 (5 bases). This chain's CDR3 is CASSLGGGYGYTF. The CDR3 nucleotides are TGTGCCAGCAGTTTAGGGGGCGGCTATGGCTACACCTTC.